These 14 T cell receptor beta chains originate from one sample sequenced in a study of a mutant IDH1 vaccine in newly diagnosed glioma. Method: immunoSEQ multiplex PCR; TCRdb's copy keeps in-frame clones and lacks some. The data hold approximately 54,000 clones, with 80% to 90% observed a single time. The time point denotes: baseline, week 1 (first vaccination visit). Described treatment: pre-vaccination baseline after standard-of-care therapy. Material: PBMCs, obtained from a glioma patient treated with radiotherapy, temozolomide or both. The origin of the receptors is a man between 18 and 29 years old with glioma.

The DNA for the CDR3 is TGTGCCAGCAGCGTTCACGGGAGCTCTGGAAACACCATATATTTT. It specifies CASSVHGSSGNTIYF. The J gene is TRBJ1-3, the V gene TRBV9, with D unresolved. This CDR3 has 15 amino acids. Germline values: CDR1 SGDLS, CDR2 YYNGEE. The ends were cut back, 2 bases at V and 0 bases at J, with 9 bases in the middle.

The chain combines TRBV4-2 with TRBJ2-7, with D possibly being TRBD1 (6 bases). Deletions cut 3 bases from V and 2 bases from J, with 20 bases between. This CDR3 has 17 amino acids. Germline V gene sequence: CDR1 LGHNA, CDR2 YNFKEQ. In nucleotides, the CDR3 is TGTGCCAGCAGCCAGTCTTTGGGAGAGGACAGTCCCTACGAGCAGTACTTC. Protein sequence: CASSQSLGEDSPYEQYF.

The chain recombines TRBV4-3 with TRBJ1-5; TRBD1 aligns across 7 bases. There are 15 residues in the CDR3. Germline V CDR1 and CDR2: LGHNA, YSLEER. V was clipped by 4 bases and J by 5 bases; unmatched bases: 8. DNA for the CDR3: TGCGCCAGCAGCCCCTCAACGCAGGGGGATCAGCCCCAGCATTTT. It translates to CASSPSTQGDQPQHF.

The chain has TRBV4-3 and TRBJ2-2; D might be TRBD2 (5 bases). From germline, CDR1 is LGHNA and CDR2 YSLEER. V was clipped by 4 bases and J by 0 bases, with 18 bases between them. The CDR3 has 18 residues. The CDR3 reads CASSPRAATNTNTGELFF. CDR3 bases: TGCGCCAGCAGCCCCCGGGCAGCGACTAATACGAACACCGGGGAGCTGTTTTTT.

The chain carries TRBV19 and TRBJ2-7, with TRBD1 as a possible D gene (5 bases). The V end was cut by 4 bases, the J end by 3 bases, with 10 bases between. The CDR3 spans 13 residues. From germline, CDR1 is LNHDA and CDR2 SQIVND (reference sequence). CDR3 region: CASSTDTYYEQYF. In DNA, the CDR3 is TGTGCCAGTAGTACGGACACTTACTACGAGCAGTACTTC.

In regard to this clone: The sample holds other DNA sequences that translate to the same CDR3. The V gene is TRBV10-3, the J gene TRBJ2-7; D remains unclear. Trimming shortened V by 2 bases and J by 4 bases, and 3 bases separated the two germline ends. The germline V gene has CDR1 ENHRY and CDR2 SYGVKD. This CDR3 comprises 11 residues. CDR3 protein: CAISEGYEQYF. DNA for the CDR3: TGTGCCATCAGTGAGGGGTACGAGCAGTACTTC.

The rearrangement links TRBV30 to TRBJ1-1; maybe TRBD1 (6 bases). The CDR3 sequence is 13 residues long. CDR1 and CDR2 (germline): GTSNPN, SVGIG (reference sequence). Trimming removed 5 bases from V and 1 base from J, with 11 bases in between. The DNA of the CDR3 is TGTGCCTGGGGTGGACAGCCGAACACTGAAGCTTTCTTT. Translation gives CAWGGQPNTEAFF.

V is TRBV14 and J is TRBJ1-1, with a weak D call TRBD1 (6 bases). Trimming stripped 0 bases from V and 11 bases from J, with 13 bases between. CDR1 is SGHDN, CDR2 FVKESK, per germline. The CDR3 totals 13 residues. The CDR3: CASSQELRGGAFF. CDR3 bases: TGTGCCAGCAGCCAAGAGCTTAGGGGGGGGGCTTTCTTT.

The chain has TRBV4-1 and TRBJ1-5, with D possibly being TRBD1 (5 bases). CDR1 is MGHRA and CDR2 is YSYEKL in the germline V gene. V lost 0 bases to trimming and J lost 4 bases, with 13 bases between them. This CDR3 is 16 amino acids long. The CDR3 sequence is CASSQDGGGGNQPQHF. CDR3 DNA sequence: TGCGCCAGCAGCCAAGATGGCGGGGGGGGGAATCAGCCCCAGCATTTT.

This chain joins TRBV10-3 and TRBJ1-1; 9 nucleotides agree with TRBD1. Per the germline V gene, CDR1 is ENHRY and CDR2 is SYGVKD. J was trimmed by 1 base and V by 6 bases; bases with no gene match: 3. The CDR3 runs 14 residues. The DNA for the CDR3 is TGTGCCATCAGGGAGGGACAGGGGAACACTGAAGCTTTCTTT. Protein sequence: CAIREGQGNTEAFF.

The J gene is TRBJ1-3, the V gene TRBV6-1; D gene ambiguous. Per germline, CDR1 MNHNS and CDR2 SASEGT. The V end was cut by 2 bases, the J end by 4 bases, with 9 bases between. The CDR3 has 14 residues. The CDR3 spells CASSERKKGNTIYF. DNA of the CDR3: TGTGCCAGCAGTGAAAGGAAAAAAGGAAACACCATATATTTT.

The chain links TRBV4-2 to TRBJ2-3; 10 bases align to TRBD2. CDR1 is LGHNA and CDR2 is YNFKEQ in the germline V gene. J was trimmed by 4 bases and V by 3 bases; bases with no gene match: 10. This CDR3 is 17 amino acids long. The chain's CDR3 is CASSHKRGTSAPDTQYF. CDR3 nucleotide sequence: TGTGCCAGCAGCCATAAGAGGGGGACTAGCGCCCCAGATACGCAGTATTTT.

This clone was seen a single time. The genes are TRBV2 and TRBJ2-3; unclear D gene. V lost 2 bases and J 0 bases, leaving 3 bases between the germline ends. This CDR3 has 13 amino acids. Germline CDR1 is SNHLY and CDR2 is FYNNEI. As DNA, the CDR3 is TGTGCCAGCAGTGAATCCAGCACAGATACGCAGTATTTT. It is translated as CASSESSTDTQYF. Complete variable domain (other parts from reference TRBV2 and TRBJ2-3): EPEVTQTPSHQVTQMGQEVILRCVPISNHLYFYWYRQILGQKVEFLVSFYNNEISEKSEIFDDQFSVERPDGSNFTLKIRSTKLEDSAMYFCASSESSTDTQYFGPGTRLTVL.

The rearrangement joins TRBV5-4 to TRBJ2-7; maybe TRBD1 (6 bases). The germline gives CDR1 SGHNT, CDR2 YYREEE (reference sequence). The V end was cut by 0 bases, the J end by 7 bases, with 14 bases between. This CDR3 comprises 14 residues. CDR3 sequence reads: CASSLDTGSREQYF. The CDR3 bases are TGTGCCAGCAGCTTGGATACAGGGTCGAGGGAGCAGTACTTC.